What follows are 20 T cell receptor beta chains derived from one specimen sequenced in a study of neurological immune-mediated disorders. TCRdb recomputed calls from the 5' RACE reads with MiXCR, one row per CDR3 protein. The data hold roughly 70,000 distinct CDR3 sequences, with 5.2% observed a single time. Input material: PBMCs. The receptors were gathered from a woman aged 25-40 years with multiple sclerosis.

With regard to this clonotype: Possible read error: a much larger clone is one base away. The chain is built from TRBV6-6 and TRBJ2-4; possible D gene TRBD2, 6 bases. Germline V gene data show CDR1 as MNHNY and CDR2 as SVGAGI (reference sequence). The CDR3 length is 11 residues. CDR3 sequence reads: CVAGTGKIQYF. The CDR3 DNA sequence: TGTGTCGCGGGGACGGGAAAAATTCAGTACTTC.

This clonotype came up many times. The rearrangement links TRBV14 to TRBJ2-2; D unclear. Germline assignment: CDR1 SGHDN and CDR2 FVKESK. Trimming removed 4 bases at V and 6 bases at J, with 9 bases between. The CDR3 spans 13 residues. The CDR3 protein is CASSLVAPGELFF. The DNA of the CDR3 is TGTGCCAGCAGCCTAGTAGCTCCCGGGGAGCTGTTTTTT.

Many counts were recorded for this clonotype. J is TRBJ1-4 and V is TRBV20-1; the D gene is possibly TRBD1 (6 bases). The germline gives CDR1 DFQATT, CDR2 SNEGSKA (reference sequence). V gave up 1 base and J gave up 8 bases, with 20 bases separating them. This CDR3 contains 16 residues. CDR3 sequence (DNA): TGCAGTGCTAGAGTGACGGACAGTATGTACGCCGAAAAACTGTTTTTT. Amino acid sequence: CSARVTDSMYAEKLFF.

This clonotype was found many times. This chain links TRBV7-3 with TRBJ2-3; the D gene could be TRBD1 or TRBD2 (6 bases each). Trimming left V 5 bases short and J 6 bases short, with 18 bases between. This CDR3 spans 15 amino acids. The germline V gene has CDR1 SGHTA and CDR2 FQGTGA. CDR3 region: CASSPTVGAGDTQYF. The CDR3 DNA reads TGTGCCAGCAGCCCTACTGTGGGGGCGGGGGATACGCAGTATTTT.

At least ten counts were recorded for this clonotype. The rearrangement uses TRBV6-1 and TRBJ2-7; unclear D gene. Trimming stripped 3 bases from V and 7 bases from J, with 13 bases between. Germline V gives CDR1 MNHNS, CDR2 SASEGT. This CDR3 spans 13 amino acids. The CDR3 bases are TGTGCCAGCAGTGACAGTAGCTTGGGGGAGCAGTACTTC. Its protein is CASSDSSLGEQYF.

This clonotype was seen repeatedly, ten times or more. The chain couples TRBV5-1 to TRBJ2-5; perhaps TRBD1 as D (6 bases). Trimming pared 4 bases from V and 1 base from J, leaving 14 bases between. This CDR3 has 15 residues. From germline, CDR1 is SGHRS and CDR2 YFSETQ. The CDR3 loop is CASSLLTGAQETQYF. The CDR3 region has the DNA TGCGCCAGCAGCCTATTGACAGGAGCCCAAGAGACCCAGTACTTC.

The table lists this clonotype with many counts. The chain carries TRBV10-3 and TRBJ2-7; D possibly matches TRBD1 or TRBD2 (6 bases each). CDR1 and CDR2 (germline): ENHRY, SYGVKD. The germline V and J ends were trimmed by 0 bases and 4 bases, with 13 bases remaining between them. This CDR3 has 15 residues. The CDR3 reads CAISESWGADYEQYF. CDR3 nucleotides: TGTGCCATCAGTGAGTCGTGGGGGGCCGATTACGAGCAGTACTTC.

This clonotype was seen ten or more times. This chain connects TRBV3-1 to TRBJ1-1; TRBD1 might be the D (5 bases). The CDR3 has 16 residues. Trimming left V 0 bases short and J 1 base short, with 12 bases between. Germline values: CDR1 LGHDT, CDR2 YNNKEL (reference sequence). CDR3 DNA: TGTGCCAGCAGCCAAGATCTGGGACTCCGGAACACTGAAGCTTTCTTT. Protein sequence: CASSQDLGLRNTEAFF.

The chain carries TRBV5-1 and TRBJ1-3; D unclear. The CDR3 runs 13 residues. Deletions cut 4 bases from V and 4 bases from J, with 9 bases between. Germline V gene data show CDR1 as SGHRS and CDR2 as YFSETQ. The CDR3 nucleotides are TGCGCCAGCAGCCCGACGACCGGAAACACCATATATTTT. It yields the protein CASSPTTGNTIYF.

This clonotype was recorded many times. A junction end diverges from the germline sequence, so it may reflect a read error. The chain is built from TRBV3-1 and TRBJ1-6; D possibly corresponds to TRBD1 (6 bases). Per germline, CDR1 LGHDT and CDR2 YNNKEL (reference sequence). CDR3 length: 14 amino acids. The CDR3 sequence is CASSLGQNNSPLNF. The CDR3 DNA follows: TGTGCCAGCAGCCTTGGACAGAACAATTCACCCCTCAACTTT.

This clonotype was counted ten times or more. V usage is TRBV11-2 and J usage is TRBJ2-7; D might be TRBD2 (6 bases). This CDR3 is built from 15 residues. CDR1 and CDR2 from the germline V gene are SGHAT and FQNNGV. Trimming took off 1 base at V and 2 bases at J, with 12 bases between the two ends. This CDR3 is CASSLGLADAYEQYF. The CDR3 coding sequence is TGTGCCAGCAGCTTAGGGTTAGCGGATGCCTACGAGCAGTACTTC. Based on the CDR3 plus reference TRBV11-2 and TRBJ2-7, the full variable domain is EAGVAQSPRYKIIEKRQSVAFWCNPISGHATLYWYQQILGQGPKLLIQFQNNGVVDDSQLPKDRFSAERLKGVDSTLKIQPAKLEDSAVYLCASSLGLADAYEQYFGPGTRLTVT.

A few counts support this clonotype. A much more abundant neighbour one base away suggests this may be a read error. This CDR3 fails to terminate in the conserved phenylalanine or tryptophan, so it likely reflects a read error. The rearrangement joins TRBV7-9 to TRBJ2-5; D unresolved. Trimming cost V 4 bases and J 3 bases, with 9 bases left between them. The CDR3 length is 13 residues. In germline, CDR1 is SEHNR, CDR2 FQNEAQ (reference sequence). As DNA, the CDR3 is TGTGCCAGCAGCTATCGGATAGAAGAGACCCAGTACTGC. Amino acid sequence: CASSYRIEETQYC.

This clonotype was recorded at least ten times. The chain couples TRBV5-1 to TRBJ2-7; 7 bases map to TRBD1. CDR1 is SGHRS and CDR2 is YFSETQ in the germline V gene. The trim removed 2 bases at V and 2 bases at J, leaving 7 bases unmatched. The CDR3 totals 15 residues. The DNA of the CDR3 is TGCGCCAGCAGCTTAGCCGGGACAGCAGCCTACGAGCAGTACTTC. The encoded protein is CASSLAGTAAYEQYF.

This clonotype showed up many times. The CDR3, as DNA: TGCAGTGCCCTCGAGACAGATAATTCACCCCTCCACTTT. It yields the protein CSALETDNSPLHF. The V gene is TRBV20-1, the J gene TRBJ1-6; possible D gene TRBD1, 5 bases. Germline CDR1 DFQATT, CDR2 SNEGSKA (reference sequence). Trimming took 6 bases from V and 5 from J, leaving 11 bases between them. The CDR3 spans 13 residues.

This clonotype was detected ten times or more. The genes are TRBV10-3 and TRBJ2-7; 8 bases are a match to TRBD1. Germline values: CDR1 ENHRY, CDR2 SYGVKD. V trimming: 10 bases; J trimming: 3 bases; junction bases outside the gene matches: 11. This CDR3 has 14 amino acids. CDR3 loop: CATAGGTGDYEQYF. The CDR3, as DNA: TGTGCCACTGCGGGCGGGACAGGTGACTACGAGCAGTACTTC.

Many counts were recorded for this clonotype. The chain is built from TRBV5-5 and TRBJ2-7; 8 bases are a match to TRBD2. This CDR3 has 15 amino acids. Germline V gene lookup returns CDR1 SGHKS and CDR2 YYEKEE (reference sequence). J gave up 7 bases and V 3 bases, and 12 bases lay outside the gene matches. CDR3 sequence (DNA): TGTGCCAGCAGCTATAATTGGGCGGGGGGCTATGAGCAGTACTTC. Translating gives CASSYNWAGGYEQYF.

As regards this clonotype: The CDR3 carries no conserved terminal phenylalanine or tryptophan, so it likely arises from a read error. The chain carries TRBV12-3 or TRBV12-4 and TRBJ2-4; TRBD2 is a possible D gene (5 bases). There are 14 residues in the CDR3. V gave up 5 bases and J gave up 0 bases, with 8 bases separating them. CDR3 sequence reads: CASSSGIAKNIQYN. As DNA, the CDR3 is TGTGCCAGCAGTAGCGGAATAGCCAAAAACATTCAGTACAAC.

The CDR3 spells CASSQGLGTTNTGELFF. As DNA, the CDR3 is TGTGCCAGCAGCCAAGGGTTGGGGACGACGAACACCGGGGAGCTGTTTTTT. V usage is TRBV3-1 and J usage is TRBJ2-2; D is tentatively TRBD1 or TRBD2 (5 bases each). Deletions cut 1 base from V and 0 bases from J, with 12 bases between. CDR3 size: 17 residues. Germline values: CDR1 LGHDT, CDR2 YNNKEL (reference sequence).

This clonotype occurred a few times. A much larger clone differs by one base, so this may be a read error. CDR3: CASSDSSTDTQYF. CDR3 nucleotide sequence: TGCGCCAGTTCCGACAGCAGCACAGATACGCAGTATTTT. J is TRBJ2-3 and V is TRBV5-1; a possible D gene is TRBD1 (5 bases). Per the germline V gene, CDR1 is SGHRS and CDR2 is YFSETQ. With 8 bases removed from V and 0 bases from J, the gap between germline ends came to 10 bases. The length of the CDR3 is 13 residues.

With regard to this clonotype: At one end the junction does not follow the germline gene, possibly because of a read error. The CDR3 reads CSARDFSGSPLNF. Written as DNA, the CDR3 is TGCAGTGCTAGAGATTTTAGCGGCTCACCCCTCAACTTT. The chain links TRBV20-1 to TRBJ1-6; D unresolved. The length of the CDR3 is 13 residues. Germline CDR1 is DFQATT and CDR2 is SNEGSKA (reference sequence).